Listed here are 10 T cell receptor beta chains from one sample, sequenced in a study of beta chain features in type 1 diabetes. Overall study results and limits: Moderate but significant shortening of TCRB CDR3s was recorded in all four CD4+ subsets from Type 1 diabetes patients.

All of the isolated RNA was reverse transcribed, so expressed TCRB transcripts were sequenced. Only in-frame clones appear in the TCRdb table, and some are missing; sequencing was by immunoSEQ multiplex PCR. The sample includes some 270,000 clones, approximately 11% of them seen just once. No antigen is known for these receptors. The source material was naive CD4+ T cells from blood. The receptors derive from a young man with type 1 diabetes.

In this sample, this clone turned up a few times. This chain's CDR3 is CASSPGQTNYGYTF. CDR3 sequence (DNA): TGTGCCAGCAGCCCGGGACAGACCAACTATGGCTACACCTTC. This rearrangement joins TRBV7-9 to TRBJ1-2, with 7 bases fitting TRBD1. The germline gives CDR1 SEHNR, CDR2 FQNEAQ (reference sequence). The CDR3 runs to 14 residues. The J segment lost 2 bases and the V segment lost 5 bases, leaving 5 bases of the junction unmatched.

V is TRBV7-2 and J is TRBJ2-7; 7 nucleotides align to TRBD1. CDR1 is SGHTA, CDR2 FQGNSA, per germline. Trimming removed 6 bases from V and 4 bases from J; junction bases left unmatched: 12. The CDR3 has 15 residues. The CDR3, as DNA: TGTGCCAGCAGAATCTCAAGCGACAGGGTTTACGAGCAGTACTTC. Protein: CASRISSDRVYEQYF.

This clone has a handful of counts. J is TRBJ2-3 and V is TRBV5-4, with D maybe TRBD2 (5 bases). V lost 6 bases to trimming and J lost 1 base, with 15 bases between them. This CDR3 contains 15 residues. CDR1 and CDR2 from the germline V gene are SGHNT and YYREEE (reference sequence). The CDR3, as DNA: TGTGCCAGCACCGTAGGCGGGTTTGGCACAGATACGCAGTATTTT. Amino acids: CASTVGGFGTDTQYF.

This chain connects TRBV7-8 to TRBJ2-3; D not certain. The V gene's germline CDR1 is SGHVS and CDR2 FQNEAQ. V shed 5 bases and J shed 5 bases, with 5 bases lying between them. CDR3 length: 11 amino acids. CDR3 sequence reads: CASSKRDTQYF. Written as DNA, the CDR3 is TGTGCCAGCAGCAAGCGAGATACGCAGTATTTT.

This clone has just a few counts. The V gene is TRBV4-1, the J gene TRBJ1-6, with D tentatively TRBD1 (5 bases). In germline, CDR1 is MGHRA, CDR2 YSYEKL. This CDR3 spans 16 amino acids. Trimming pared 2 bases from V and 4 bases from J, leaving 12 bases between. The CDR3 loop reads CASSQSQASYNSPLHF. The CDR3 bases are TGCGCCAGCAGCCAATCACAGGCATCATATAATTCACCCCTCCACTTT.

The chain is built from TRBV5-1 and TRBJ1-2; the match to TRBD1 covers 8 bases. The trim removed 5 bases at V and 2 bases at J, leaving 5 bases unmatched. Germline V gene lookup returns CDR1 SGHRS and CDR2 YFSETQ. This CDR3 spans 14 amino acids. The CDR3 region has the DNA TGCGCCAGCAGAGGACAGGGTGCGAACTATGGCTACACCTTC. Protein product: CASRGQGANYGYTF. Filled out from reference TRBV5-1 and TRBJ1-2, the complete variable domain reads KAGVTQTPRYLIKTRGQQVTLSCSPISGHRSVSWYQQTPGQGLQFLFEYFSETQRNKGNFPGRFSGRQFSNSRSEMNVSTLELGDSALYLCASRGQGANYGYTFGSGTRLTVV.

The CDR3 DNA reads as TGTGCCAGCAGTTACTCAGGACAGGGATTCGAGCAGTACTTC. Its protein product is CASSYSGQGFEQYF. The chain combines TRBV6-5 with TRBJ2-7, with TRBD1 matching 8 bases. This CDR3 region has 14 residues. The germline V gene encodes CDR1 MNHEY and CDR2 SVGAGI. With V trimmed by 0 bases and J by 6 bases, 4 bases remained unmatched.

A few counts support this clone. The chain couples TRBV6-5 to TRBJ2-3, with D possibly being TRBD2 (6 bases). V was shortened by 7 bases and J by 5 bases, with 16 bases between the two germline ends. Looked up from germline, CDR1 is MNHEY and CDR2 is SVGAGI. The CDR3 extends over 14 amino acids. The CDR3 bases are TGTGCCAGCACCGAAAGGACGCGGGGAGATACGCAGTATTTT. Translating gives CASTERTRGDTQYF.

J is TRBJ2-5 and V is TRBV2; D is ambiguous. The V end was cut by 4 bases, the J end by 2 bases, with 11 bases between. Germline V gene sequence: CDR1 SNHLY, CDR2 FYNNEI. There are 14 residues in the CDR3. DNA for the CDR3: TGTGCCAGCAGTGTTAGACTCCTGCAAGAGACCCAGTACTTC. Its protein is CASSVRLLQETQYF.

This clone was seen a handful of times. In DNA, the CDR3 is TGTGCCAGCAGCTTAGACCCAGGCAATCAGCCCCAGCATTTT. Protein sequence: CASSLDPGNQPQHF. The V and J genes are TRBV7-2 and TRBJ1-5; no clear D gene. The V gene's germline CDR1 is SGHTA and CDR2 FQGNSA. The CDR3 sequence is 14 residues long. V lost 1 base, J lost 2 bases, and 6 bases lay in between.